Listed here are 26 T cell receptor beta chains from one sample, sequenced in a study of cytomegalovirus exposure and HLA in healthy donors. With 60 Vbeta and 13 Jbeta primers, the PCR was carried out. Repertoires were generated with immunoSEQ multiplex PCR, while TCRdb's copy carries only in-frame clones and drops some. This repertoire shows under 200,000 clones, approximately 62% found once; its top ten account for approximately 1.5%. The sample taken for sequencing was PBMCs. These receptors were obtained from a man in his fifties or sixties in good health and CMV-seronegative.

There are a few counts of this clone. V and J are TRBV14 and TRBJ1-2; the D gene is possibly TRBD1 (5 bases). In germline, CDR1 is SGHDN, CDR2 FVKESK. CDR3 length: 14 residues. Trimming took 1 base from V and 5 from J, leaving 11 bases between them. DNA for the CDR3: TGTGCCAGCAGCCAAGTACAGGAAGCTTATGGCTACACCTTC. Its protein product is CASSQVQEAYGYTF.

The rearrangement links TRBV10-2 to TRBJ1-5, with D unclear. The V and J ends lost 8 bases and 2 bases respectively, with 16 bases between them. Germline lookup yields CDR1 WSHSY and CDR2 SAAADI. The CDR3 is 15 residues long. The CDR3 bases are TGCGCCAGCCGCGGGTCCGGGATCGGCAATCAGCCCCAGCATTTT. Its translation is CASRGSGIGNQPQHF.

This clone has only a few counts. The chain joins TRBV2 to TRBJ1-4; 7 bases agree with TRBD1. The CDR3 sequence is 16 residues long. Per germline, CDR1 SNHLY and CDR2 FYNNEI. Trimming took 6 bases from V and 1 from J; bases not matched to a gene: 8. The CDR3 DNA sequence: TGTGCCAGCAGCAAAGACAGGGCCGGAACTAATGAAAAACTGTTTTTT. Amino acids: CASSKDRAGTNEKLFF.

This clone showed up just once. The genes are TRBV7-2 and TRBJ2-1; possibly TRBD2 for D (5 bases). This CDR3 is built from 14 residues. V was shortened by 3 bases and J by 7 bases, with 13 bases between the two germline ends. CDR1 is SGHTA and CDR2 is FQGNSA in the germline V gene. CDR3 DNA: TGTGCCAGCAGCTTCGGCACGTCGGGGAATGAGCAGTTCTTC. Translating it yields CASSFGTSGNEQFF.

V gene TRBV28 combines with J gene TRBJ2-7; D is undetermined. The CDR3 runs to 13 residues. Germline lookup yields CDR1 MDHEN and CDR2 SYDVKM. The V end lost 3 bases, the J end lost 3 bases, and 9 bases lay between the germline ends. The DNA of the CDR3 is TGTGCCAGCAGTTTGGGCAACGGCTACGAGCAGTACTTC. The encoded protein is CASSLGNGYEQYF.

The chain recombines TRBV6-1 with TRBJ2-7, with 10 nucleotides matching TRBD1. The V gene's germline CDR1 is MNHNS and CDR2 SASEGT. The CDR3 has 14 amino acids. J lost 2 bases, V lost 6 bases, and 4 bases had no gene match. The CDR3 reads CASRPGQGTYEQYF. The DNA for the CDR3 is TGTGCCAGCAGACCGGGACAGGGGACCTACGAGCAGTACTTC.

The chain is built from TRBV5-1 and TRBJ1-4, with 7 bases identical to TRBD1. The V segment lost 0 bases and the J segment 3 bases; nucleotides outside the gene matches: 8. This CDR3 has 17 amino acids. Looked up from germline, CDR1 is SGHRS and CDR2 is YFSETQ. This CDR3 reads CASSLGDRESANEKLFF. The CDR3 DNA is TGCGCCAGCAGCTTGGGCGACAGGGAGTCGGCTAATGAAAAACTGTTTTTT.

This chain connects TRBV5-4 to TRBJ2-3; 11 bases fit TRBD2. CDR1 SGHNT and CDR2 YYREEE come from the germline V gene (reference sequence). Unmatched junction bases numbered 8, after V lost 4 bases and J lost 4 bases. The CDR3 runs 16 residues. As DNA, the CDR3 is TGTGCCAGCAGCACACGACTAGCGGGGCTCTCAGATACGCAGTATTTT. Its protein product is CASSTRLAGLSDTQYF. Drawing the rest from reference TRBV5-4 and TRBJ2-3, the complete variable domain is ETGVTQSPTHLIKTRGQQVTLRCSSQSGHNTVSWYQQALGQGPQFIFQYYREEENGRGNFPPRFSGLQFPNYSSELNVNALELDDSALYLCASSTRLAGLSDTQYFGPGTRLTVL.

The rearrangement links TRBV4-2 to TRBJ2-3; D perhaps matches TRBD1 (6 bases). Germline V gene data show CDR1 as LGHNA and CDR2 as YNFKEQ. V lost 5 bases and J 3 bases, leaving 21 bases between the germline ends. The CDR3 runs 17 residues. The CDR3 bases are TGTGCCAGCAGCACTCTACAGGGAAGAGGGGAAACAGATACGCAGTATTTT. Its protein is CASSTLQGRGETDTQYF.

J is TRBJ2-5 and V is TRBV7-6; the D is unclear. The V end was cut by 1 base, the J end by 5 bases, with 8 bases between. Looked up from germline, CDR1 is SGHVS and CDR2 is FNYEAQ. The CDR3 runs to 13 residues. CDR3 DNA sequence: TGTGCCAGCAGCTTAGTAGTTGTTGAGACCCAGTACTTC. Its translation: CASSLVVVETQYF.

This clone has a single count. V gene TRBV5-4 combines with J gene TRBJ2-1; maybe TRBD1 (6 bases). Germline assignment: CDR1 SGHNT and CDR2 YYREEE (reference sequence). Trimming cost V 6 bases and J 0 bases, with 13 bases left between them. CDR3 size: 15 residues. The CDR3: CASMPQGRSYNEQFF. DNA of the CDR3: TGTGCCAGCATGCCACAGGGACGCTCCTACAATGAGCAGTTCTTC.

The J gene is TRBJ1-6, the V gene TRBV5-1; 9 bases match TRBD1. The V gene's germline CDR1 is SGHRS and CDR2 YFSETQ. V lost 7 bases to trimming and J lost 10 bases; unmatched junction nucleotides: 12. This CDR3 has 15 residues. In DNA, the CDR3 is TGCGCCAGCCATATCTCGGGACAGGGAAACTCACCCCTCCACTTT. It yields the protein CASHISGQGNSPLHF.

CDR3 protein: CASSDPMDREETQYF. CDR3 DNA: TGTGCCAGCAGTGATCCGATGGACAGGGAAGAGACCCAGTACTTC. The rearrangement joins TRBV6-1 to TRBJ2-5; 8 nucleotides agree with TRBD1. The V gene's germline CDR1 is MNHNS and CDR2 SASEGT. The CDR3 runs 15 residues. V trimming: 3 bases; J trimming: 3 bases; junction bases outside the gene matches: 6.

The chain has TRBV19 and TRBJ2-3; D is perhaps TRBD2 (7 bases). The CDR3 spans 15 residues. In germline, CDR1 is LNHDA, CDR2 SQIVND (reference sequence). V dropped 2 bases and J dropped 2 bases, with 11 bases sitting between them. For the CDR3, the DNA is TGTGCCAGTAGTATAAGCGGGACAATCACAGATACGCAGTATTTT. Translation gives CASSISGTITDTQYF.

Comment on this clone: The same CDR3 arises from other DNA sequences in this sample as well. The rearrangement links TRBV2 to TRBJ1-6, with 8 bases aligning to TRBD1. Germline V lookup: CDR1 SNHLY, CDR2 FYNNEI. This CDR3 has 17 amino acids. Trimming cost V 9 bases and J 6 bases; bases outside gene matches: 16. CDR3 coding DNA: TGTGCCAGTAGTTACACACAGGGGGATGTAGGTAATTCACCCCTCCACTTT. Translated: CASSYTQGDVGNSPLHF.

The rearrangement joins TRBV5-4 to TRBJ1-2, with a possible D match to TRBD1 (5 bases). Germline lookup yields CDR1 SGHNT and CDR2 YYREEE (reference sequence). The V and J ends lost 5 bases and 2 bases respectively, with 13 bases between them. The CDR3 extends over 14 amino acids. DNA of the CDR3: TGTGCCAGCAGTCCGACGGGGGGAAACTATGGCTACACCTTC. Translated, it gives CASSPTGGNYGYTF.

The chain uses TRBV7-9 and TRBJ1-2; D possibly corresponds to TRBD1 (5 bases). Trimming shortened V by 1 base and J by 4 bases, and 7 bases separated the two germline ends. This CDR3 has 13 amino acids. Germline V gene sequence: CDR1 SEHNR, CDR2 FQNEAQ (reference sequence). The DNA of the CDR3 is TGTGCCAGCAGCTTAGTACAGGCCTATGGCTACACCTTC. It specifies CASSLVQAYGYTF.

This chain links TRBV5-4 with TRBJ1-2; D uncertain. The V gene lost 0 bases and the J gene lost 4 bases, with 7 bases spanning the gap. The CDR3 contains 13 residues. CDR1 and CDR2 from the germline V gene are SGHNT and YYREEE (reference sequence). The CDR3 is CASSLDGLYGYTF. The CDR3 DNA reads TGTGCCAGCAGCTTGGATGGGCTCTATGGCTACACCTTC.

This clone showed up just a few times. The chain combines TRBV15 with TRBJ2-7, with D possibly TRBD2 on 6 matching bases. The germline V and J ends were trimmed by 0 bases and 4 bases, with 10 bases remaining between them. Germline assignment: CDR1 LNHNV and CDR2 YYDKDF (reference sequence). The CDR3 runs 14 residues. The chain's CDR3 is CATSRDPAGYEQYF. In DNA, the CDR3 is TGTGCCACCAGCAGAGACCCGGCGGGGTACGAGCAGTACTTC. The full variable domain, its missing parts supplied by reference TRBV15 and TRBJ2-7, is DAMVIQNPRYQVTQFGKPVTLSCSQTLNHNVMYWYQQKSSQAPKLLFHYYDKDFNNEADTPDNFQSRRPNTSFCFLDIRSPGLGDTAMYLCATSRDPAGYEQYFGPGTRLTVT.

The gene calls are TRBV29-1 and TRBJ1-1; TRBD1 aligns across 10 bases. Germline trimming cut 6 bases from V and 6 bases from J; bases unmatched to any gene: 7. The CDR3 extends over 13 amino acids. CDR1 and CDR2 (germline): SQVTM, ANQGSEA. This CDR3 reads CSVAGQGGAEAFF. CDR3 sequence (DNA): TGCAGCGTGGCCGGACAGGGGGGGGCTGAAGCTTTCTTT. Drawing the rest from reference TRBV29-1 and TRBJ1-1, the complete variable domain is SAVISQKPSRDICQRGTSLTIQCQVDSQVTMMFWYRQQPGQSLTLIATANQGSEATYESGFVIDKFPISRPNLTFSTLTVSNMSPEDSSIYLCSVAGQGGAEAFFGQGTRLTVV.

The chain has TRBV19 and TRBJ1-2, with 12 bases that match TRBD1. The CDR3 is 15 amino acids. The germline V gene encodes CDR1 LNHDA and CDR2 SQIVND (reference sequence). V trimming: 4 bases; J trimming: 6 bases; junction bases outside the gene matches: 6. As DNA, the CDR3 is TGTGCCAGTAGTACGGGACAGGGGGCGATTCATGGCTACACCTTC. Protein sequence: CASSTGQGAIHGYTF.

The V call is TRBV30, the J call TRBJ2-7; 9 bases are shared with TRBD1. V lost 5 bases and J lost 5; bases outside the gene matches: 7. This CDR3 spans 13 amino acids. Germline-derived CDR1 and CDR2 are GTSNPN and SVGIG (reference sequence). CDR3 coding DNA: TGTGCCTGGGGGACCCGACAGGGGGACGAGCAGTACTTC. Translating it yields CAWGTRQGDEQYF.

The sample holds a few counts of this clone. This chain links TRBV10-3 with TRBJ1-1, with 9 bases fitting TRBD1. Germline V CDR1 and CDR2: ENHRY, SYGVKD. The J segment lost 1 base and the V segment lost 4 bases, leaving 4 bases of the junction unmatched. The CDR3 spans 15 residues. Here the CDR3 reads CAISVKGQGNTEAFF. The CDR3 bases are TGTGCCATCAGTGTCAAGGGACAGGGGAACACTGAAGCTTTCTTT.

This clone was detected once. The rearrangement uses TRBV7-9 and TRBJ1-1; D call uncertain. Germline-derived CDR1 and CDR2 are SEHNR and FQNEAQ (reference sequence). Trimming removed 1 base from V and 5 bases from J, with 11 bases in between. The CDR3 sequence is 14 residues long. CDR3 bases: TGTGCCAGCAGCTTAGAGTTGGCGAGGACTGAAGCTTTCTTT. It codes for CASSLELARTEAFF. The variable domain in full, completed from reference TRBV7-9 and TRBJ1-1, reads DTGVSQNPRHKITKRGQNVTFRCDPISEHNRLYWYRQTLGQGPEFLTYFQNEAQLEKSRLLSDRFSAERPKGSFSTLEIQRTEQGDSAMYLCASSLELARTEAFFGQGTRLTVV.

This clone was observed a handful of times. The rearrangement uses TRBV7-9 and TRBJ2-7, with TRBD2 matching 9 bases. After removal of 1 base from V and 7 bases from J, the junction contained 11 bases not matched to a gene. The germline V gene encodes CDR1 SEHNR and CDR2 FQNEAQ (reference sequence). The CDR3 sequence is 16 residues long. The CDR3 DNA sequence: TGTGCCAGCAGCTTAGTTAGGGGACTAGCATCCCTGGAGCAGTACTTC. Protein product: CASSLVRGLASLEQYF.

V gene TRBV6-5 combines with J gene TRBJ1-6; TRBD1 matches at 7 bases. The CDR3 is 16 residues long. The V gene's germline CDR1 is MNHEY and CDR2 SVGAGI. The J segment lost 6 bases and the V segment lost 4 bases, leaving 9 bases of the junction unmatched. The CDR3 is CASSSPYGTANSPLHF. CDR3 coding DNA: TGTGCCAGCAGTTCCCCCTACGGGACAGCTAATTCACCCCTCCACTTT.